These T cell receptor beta chains were read from a single sample in a study of technical replicates of blood from several donors. The assay was immunoSEQ multiplex PCR, and TCRdb's table has in-frame clones only and misses some. This sample yields about 60,000 clones, of which 86% are seen a single time; approximately 5.1% belongs to the top ten. Sample: PBMCs. Every receptor here comes from a human donor in good health. Some clones in this sample may be carry-over from other donors' samples. Each CDR3 is given with its conserved first and last residue. The order of the fields is J gene, clone size, V gene, D gene, CDR3 protein, CDR3 DNA. The D gene is left open where the match is weak. Clone sizes are given selectively: once, few, many, or a class where the clone is expanded.

TRBJ1-5	few	TRBV7-9	NA	CASSQQGPQHF	TGTGCCAGCAGCCAACAGGGGCCCCAGCATTTT
TRBJ2-1	NA	TRBV2	TRBD2	CATPPTGGLGVYNEQFF	TGTGCCACCCCCCCCACGGGGGGGTTAGGTGTGTACAATGAGCAGTTCTTC
TRBJ1-6	NA	TRBV11-1	NA	CASSSGQLGSPLHF	TGTGCCAGCAGTTCGGGACAACTAGGTTCACCCCTCCACTTT
TRBJ1-1	NA	TRBV2	NA	CASRRETNTEAFF	TGTGCCAGCAGAAGGGAGACGAACACTGAAGCTTTCTTT
TRBJ2-7	NA	TRBV7-2	TRBD2	CASSNSGLTYEQYF	TGTGCCAGCAGCAATAGCGGGTTGACCTACGAGCAGTACTTC
TRBJ2-1	NA	TRBV7-3	TRBD2	CASSLTVGLAGRGHEQFF	TGTGCCAGCAGCTTAACGGTCGGACTAGCGGGGAGGGGCCATGAGCAGTTCTTC
TRBJ2-7	NA	TRBV9	TRBD1	CASNPEGTVETEQYF	TGTGCCAGCAACCCCGAAGGGACAGTGGAGACCGAGCAGTACTTC
TRBJ2-7	NA	TRBV27	TRBD2	CASSLSAAGTFYEQYF	TGTGCCAGCAGTTTATCGGCAGCGGGGACCTTCTACGAGCAGTACTTC
TRBJ2-7	NA	TRBV2	NA	CASSEATYEQYF	TGTGCCAGCAGTGAGGCCACATACGAGCAGTACTTC
TRBJ2-5	NA	TRBV27	NA	CASSKSGLFVETQYF	TGTGCCAGCAGTAAATCGGGACTGTTTGTGGAGACCCAGTACTTC
TRBJ1-2	NA	TRBV11-2	TRBD1	CASRFPAGGARGYTF	TGTGCCAGCAGGTTCCCCGCAGGGGGCGCGAGAGGCTACACCTTC
TRBJ2-5	NA	TRBV6-1	TRBD1	CASGDRPYQETQYF	TGTGCCAGCGGGGACAGGCCGTACCAAGAGACCCAGTACTTC
TRBJ1-5	NA	TRBV27	NA	CASRLQGNQPQHF	TGTGCCAGCAGACTACAGGGAAATCAGCCCCAGCATTTT
TRBJ1-3	NA	TRBV29-1	TRBD1	CSVHRGTGNGNTIYF	TGCAGCGTCCACCGCGGGACAGGGAATGGAAACACCATATATTTT
TRBJ2-1	NA	TRBV29-1	NA	CSPGMGGQGNEQFF	TGCAGCCCCGGTATGGGGGGGCAGGGCAATGAGCAGTTCTTC
TRBJ2-1	NA	TRBV9	TRBD2	CASSRLAGSINEQFF	TGTGCCAGCAGCAGACTAGCGGGATCTATTAATGAGCAGTTCTTC
TRBJ2-5	NA	TRBV5-1	TRBD2	CASSLRGGPQETQYF	TGCGCCAGCAGCCTGCGGGGGGGACCCCAAGAGACCCAGTACTTC
TRBJ1-2	NA	TRBV19	TRBD1	CASRMDRNVGGGYTF	TGTGCCAGTAGAATGGACAGGAACGTCGGTGGTGGCTACACCTTC
TRBJ1-1	NA	TRBV6-1	TRBD1	CASMLGQGASVAFF	TGTGCCAGCATGCTGGGACAGGGGGCGTCGGTAGCTTTCTTT
TRBJ1-2	NA	TRBV6-4	NA	CASRELDRSYPGNYGYTF	TGTGCCAGCAGGGAACTCGACAGGTCATACCCTGGAAACTATGGCTACACCTTC
TRBJ2-3	NA	TRBV6-1	TRBD2	CASSELAGGPDTQYF	TGTGCCAGCAGTGAACTAGCGGGGGGGCCAGATACGCAGTATTTT
TRBJ2-7	NA	TRBV4-2	NA	CASSQEGGMSSYEQYF	TGTGCCAGCAGCCAAGAGGGGGGAATGAGCTCCTACGAGCAGTACTTC
TRBJ2-7	NA	TRBV15	TRBD2	CATSFGGSAYEQYF	TGTGCCACCAGCTTCGGGGGGTCGGCCTACGAGCAGTACTTC
TRBJ2-7	NA	TRBV10-1	NA	CASLSRGYEQYF	TGCGCCAGTCTAAGCAGGGGTTACGAGCAGTACTTC
TRBJ2-7	NA	TRBV6-6	NA	CASSYPHDGISYEQYF	TGTGCCAGCAGTTACCCCCATGACGGGATCTCCTACGAGCAGTACTTC
TRBJ2-5	NA	TRBV12-2	NA	CASRPRDSLVVLTQYF	TGTGCAAGTCGCCCCCGGGACAGCCTCGTTGTGTTGACCCAGTACTTC
TRBJ2-3	NA	TRBV4-2	TRBD2	CASSQDGSGGALDTQYF	TGTGCCAGCAGCCAAGATGGTAGCGGGGGGGCCCTGGATACGCAGTATTTT
TRBJ2-5	NA	TRBV7-7	TRBD2	CASSPTSLQTQYF	TGTGCCAGCAGCCCGACTAGCCTCCAGACCCAGTACTTC
TRBJ2-7	NA	TRBV2	TRBD2	CASSSTSGGAGLEQYF	TGTGCCAGCAGTTCTACTAGCGGGGGGGCCGGGCTCGAGCAGTACTTC
TRBJ1-3	few	TRBV2	NA	CASGGGRGSGNTIYF	TGTGCCAGCGGAGGGGGGAGGGGATCTGGAAACACCATATATTTT
TRBJ1-2	NA	TRBV6-4	TRBD1	CASSDSTGGGYTF	TGTGCCAGCAGTGACTCGACAGGGGGCGGCTACACCTTC
TRBJ2-7	NA	TRBV30	TRBD1	CATRDRGQGEQYF	TGTGCCACTAGAGACAGGGGGCAGGGCGAGCAGTACTTC
TRBJ1-1	NA	TRBV5-1	TRBD1	CASLQRTGRRTEAFF	TGCGCCAGCCTACAGAGGACAGGGAGAAGAACTGAAGCTTTCTTT
TRBJ2-3	few	TRBV7-2	TRBD1	CASSSDRGGTDTQYF	TGTGCCAGCAGCTCGGACAGGGGAGGCACAGATACGCAGTATTTT
TRBJ2-1	NA	TRBV30	TRBD1	CAWGGTGPYNEQFF	TGTGCCTGGGGTGGGACAGGGCCCTACAATGAGCAGTTCTTC
TRBJ2-1	few	TRBV5-4	TRBD2	CASSFVLAGGRMHNEQFF	TGTGCCAGCAGCTTTGTTTTAGCGGGAGGGCGGATGCACAATGAGCAGTTCTTC
TRBJ2-3	NA	TRBV18	TRBD1	CASSLRLGQERTDTQYF	TGTGCCAGCTCACTCCGCCTGGGACAGGAAAGGACAGATACGCAGTATTTT
TRBJ2-1	NA	TRBV29-1	TRBD1	CSGVSDRGFYEQFF	TGCAGCGGAGTATCGGACAGGGGTTTTTATGAGCAGTTCTTC
TRBJ2-7	NA	TRBV5-4	TRBD1	CASSQTGTYEQYF	TGTGCCAGCAGCCAGACAGGGACCTACGAGCAGTACTTC
TRBJ2-7	NA	TRBV7-2	TRBD2	CASSSDLAGDEQYF	TGTGCCAGCAGCTCGGATCTAGCGGGAGACGAGCAGTACTTC
TRBJ2-5	NA	TRBV6-5	NA	CASSYSPGDYPKTQYF	TGTGCCAGCAGTTACTCCCCAGGGGACTACCCTAAGACCCAGTACTTC
TRBJ1-5	NA	TRBV2	NA	CASSDRENQPQHF	TGTGCCAGCAGTGACAGGGAAAATCAGCCCCAGCATTTT
TRBJ1-6	NA	TRBV30	TRBD1	CAWSIGQGDSPLHF	TGTGCCTGGAGTATAGGACAGGGGGATTCACCCCTCCACTTT
TRBJ2-3	NA	TRBV5-1	TRBD2	CASSLRAGGSSDTQYF	TGCGCCAGCAGCTTGCGAGCGGGGGGATCTTCAGATACGCAGTATTTT
TRBJ2-5	NA	TRBV29-1	TRBD2	CSVGTSGANQETQYF	TGCAGCGTTGGTACTAGCGGGGCTAATCAAGAGACCCAGTACTTC
TRBJ2-1	NA	TRBV4-1	NA	CASSQDPSTRYNEQFF	TGCGCCAGCAGCCAAGATCCCTCGACTAGATACAATGAGCAGTTCTTC
TRBJ1-2	NA	TRBV15	NA	CATSREGGGGYTF	TGTGCCACCAGCAGAGAAGGCGGGGGAGGCTACACCTTC
TRBJ1-2	NA	TRBV18	TRBD1	CASSPDRGLGGYTF	TGTGCCAGCTCTCCCGACAGGGGGCTTGGGGGCTACACCTTC
TRBJ2-7	NA	TRBV7-2	NA	CASSLGLGSSYEQYF	TGTGCCAGCAGCTTAGGACTAGGGAGCTCCTACGAGCAGTACTTC
TRBJ2-2	NA	TRBV7-6	NA	CASSGTGTQNTGELFF	TGTGCCAGCAGCGGGACCGGGACTCAAAACACCGGGGAGCTGTTTTTT
TRBJ1-2	NA	TRBV7-3	NA	CASSPTGTALSGYTF	TGTGCCAGCAGCCCAACAGGGACGGCTTTGAGTGGCTACACCTTC
TRBJ1-1	NA	TRBV16	NA	CASSPNSKLGTEAFF	TGTGCCAGCAGCCCGAATTCGAAACTTGGCACTGAAGCTTTCTTT
TRBJ2-3	NA	TRBV5-4	NA	CASSRGSYSDTQYF	TGTGCCAGCAGCAGGGGGTCCTATTCAGATACGCAGTATTTT
TRBJ2-1	NA	TRBV19	TRBD2	CASSPGTSIREQFF	TGTGCCAGTTCCCCGGGGACTAGCATTCGTGAGCAGTTCTTC